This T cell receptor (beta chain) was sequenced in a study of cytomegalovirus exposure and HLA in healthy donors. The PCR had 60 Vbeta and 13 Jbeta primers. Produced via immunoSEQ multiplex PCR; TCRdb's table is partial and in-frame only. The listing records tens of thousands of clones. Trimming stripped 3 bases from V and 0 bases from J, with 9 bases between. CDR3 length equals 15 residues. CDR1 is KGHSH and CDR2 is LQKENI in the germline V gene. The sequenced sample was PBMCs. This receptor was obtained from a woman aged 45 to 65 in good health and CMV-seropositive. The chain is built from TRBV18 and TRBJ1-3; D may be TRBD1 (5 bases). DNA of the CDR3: TGTGCCAGCTCACCGAGGGGACTCTCTGGAAACACCATATATTTT. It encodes CASSPRGLSGNTIYF.